This TCR beta chain was identified in a study of CD8+ T cells in alopecia areata. Unmatched junction bases numbered 6, after V lost 6 bases and J lost 4 bases. Germline V gives CDR1 MNHEY, CDR2 SVGAGI. This CDR3 has 14 amino acids. Extraction and reverse transcription of RNA yielded cDNA as the sequencing template. Profiling relied on immunoSEQ multiplex PCR, and the TCRdb table lists in-frame clones only, not all of them. The sample carries over 90,000 clones, approximately 58% recorded once. Source material: CD4+ T cells sorted from blood. The receptor's source is a human donor in good health. The V and J genes are TRBV6-5 and TRBJ1-2; 9 bases are shared with TRBD1. The chain's CDR3 is CASSFGTGLYGYTF. CDR3 nucleotides: TGTGCCAGCAGCTTCGGGACAGGGCTCTATGGCTACACCTTC.